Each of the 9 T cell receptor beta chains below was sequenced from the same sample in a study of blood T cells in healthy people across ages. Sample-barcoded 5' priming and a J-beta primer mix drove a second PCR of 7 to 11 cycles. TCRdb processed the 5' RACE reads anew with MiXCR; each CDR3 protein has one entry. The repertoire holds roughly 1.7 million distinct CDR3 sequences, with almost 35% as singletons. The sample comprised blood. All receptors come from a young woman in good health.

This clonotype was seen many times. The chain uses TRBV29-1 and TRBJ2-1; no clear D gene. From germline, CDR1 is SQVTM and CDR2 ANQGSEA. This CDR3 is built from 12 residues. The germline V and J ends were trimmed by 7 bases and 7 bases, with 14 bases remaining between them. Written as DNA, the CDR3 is TGCAGCGCACGGTTGGTCGGGAATGAGCAGTTCTTC. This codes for CSARLVGNEQFF.

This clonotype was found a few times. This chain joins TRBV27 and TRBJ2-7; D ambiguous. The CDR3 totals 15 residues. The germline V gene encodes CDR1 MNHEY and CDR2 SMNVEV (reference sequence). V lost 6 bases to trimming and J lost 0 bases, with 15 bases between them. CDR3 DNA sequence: TGTGCCAGCAGCTCCAGGTCCGGAAGCTCCTACGAGCAGTACTTC. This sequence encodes CASSSRSGSSYEQYF.

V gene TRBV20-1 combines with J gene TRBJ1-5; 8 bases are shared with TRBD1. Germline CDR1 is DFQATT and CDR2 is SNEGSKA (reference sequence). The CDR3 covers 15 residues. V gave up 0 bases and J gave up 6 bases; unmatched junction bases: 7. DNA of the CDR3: TGCAGTGCTAGAGATTACCAGGGGGCGGGTCAGCCCCAGCATTTT. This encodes CSARDYQGAGQPQHF.

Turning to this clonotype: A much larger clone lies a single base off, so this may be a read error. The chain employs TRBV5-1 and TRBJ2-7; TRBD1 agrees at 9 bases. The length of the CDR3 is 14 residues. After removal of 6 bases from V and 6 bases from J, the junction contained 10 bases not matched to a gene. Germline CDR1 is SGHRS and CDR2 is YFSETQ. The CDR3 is CASTPGQGYCEQYF. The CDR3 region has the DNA TGCGCCAGCACCCCGGGACAGGGCTACTGCGAGCAGTACTTC.

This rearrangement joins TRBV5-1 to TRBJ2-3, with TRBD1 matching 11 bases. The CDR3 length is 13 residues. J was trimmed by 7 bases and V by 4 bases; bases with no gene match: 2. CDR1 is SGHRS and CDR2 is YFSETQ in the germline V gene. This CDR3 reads CASSGTGGNTQYF. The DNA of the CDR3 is TGCGCCAGCAGCGGGACAGGGGGAAATACGCAGTATTTT.

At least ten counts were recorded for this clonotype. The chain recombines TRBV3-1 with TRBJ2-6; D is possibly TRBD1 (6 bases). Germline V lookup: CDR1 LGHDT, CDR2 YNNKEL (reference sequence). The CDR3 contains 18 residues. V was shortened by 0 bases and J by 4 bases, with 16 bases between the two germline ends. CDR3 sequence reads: CASSQEGHRVSGANVLTF. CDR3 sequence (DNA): TGTGCCAGCAGCCAAGAAGGCCACAGGGTCTCCGGGGCCAACGTCCTGACTTTC.

In DNA form, the CDR3 reads TGTGCCAGCAGCCCGACAGGGGGTAATGGCTACACCTTC. Protein sequence: CASSPTGGNGYTF. The genes are TRBV2 and TRBJ1-2; 9 bases match TRBD1. V dropped 6 bases and J dropped 6; count of bases not matched to a gene: 5. The CDR3 sequence is 13 residues long. Germline CDR1 reads SNHLY; CDR2 reads FYNNEI.

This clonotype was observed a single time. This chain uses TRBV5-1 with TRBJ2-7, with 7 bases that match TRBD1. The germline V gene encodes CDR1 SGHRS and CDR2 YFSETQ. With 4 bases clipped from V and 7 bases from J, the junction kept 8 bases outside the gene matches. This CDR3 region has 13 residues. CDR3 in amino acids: CASSPGQLGEQYF. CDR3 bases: TGCGCCAGCAGCCCGGGACAGCTGGGGGAGCAGTACTTC.

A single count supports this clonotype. Here the CDR3 reads CASSRMVGGETQYF. CDR3 nucleotide sequence: TGTGCCAGCAGCCGGATGGTGGGCGGGGAGACCCAGTACTTC. V and J are TRBV3-1 and TRBJ2-5, with D maybe TRBD2 (5 bases). V was trimmed by 4 bases and J by 5 bases, leaving 14 bases between them. Germline V gene lookup returns CDR1 LGHDT and CDR2 YNNKEL (reference sequence). CDR3 size: 14 residues.